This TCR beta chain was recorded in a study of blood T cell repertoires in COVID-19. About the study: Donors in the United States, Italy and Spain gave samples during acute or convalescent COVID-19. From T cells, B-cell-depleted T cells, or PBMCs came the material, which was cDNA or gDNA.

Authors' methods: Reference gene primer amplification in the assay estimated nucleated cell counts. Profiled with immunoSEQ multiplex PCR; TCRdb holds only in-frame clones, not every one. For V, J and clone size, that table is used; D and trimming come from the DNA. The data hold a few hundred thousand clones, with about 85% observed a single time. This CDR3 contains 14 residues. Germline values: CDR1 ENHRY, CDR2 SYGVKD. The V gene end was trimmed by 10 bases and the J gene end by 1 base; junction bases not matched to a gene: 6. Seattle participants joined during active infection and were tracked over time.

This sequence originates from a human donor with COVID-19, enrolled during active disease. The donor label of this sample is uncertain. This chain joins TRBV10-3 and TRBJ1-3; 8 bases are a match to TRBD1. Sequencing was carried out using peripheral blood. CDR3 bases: TGTGCCACACAGGGGGAGCTTTCTGGAAACACCATATATTTT. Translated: CATQGELSGNTIYF.